The 22 T cell receptor beta chains given below trace back to one sample, sequenced in a study of blood T cell repertoires in COVID-19. The table came from immunoSEQ multiplex PCR; TCRdb's copy has only in-frame clones and leaves some out. The sample comprises approximately 500,000 clones, 85% to 90% of which are singletons, and 7.5% to 9% rests with the top ten. The source material was peripheral blood. Receptor source: a woman aged 45-65 years with COVID-19, enrolled during active disease.

This chain links TRBV11-2 with TRBJ2-3; TRBD1 matches 7 bases. Unmatched junction bases numbered 10, after V lost 5 bases and J lost 5 bases. Germline-derived CDR1 and CDR2 are SGHAT and FQNNGV. This CDR3 region has 15 residues. DNA of the CDR3: TGTGCCAGCAGCGTCGTAGGGGGCTACGGAGATACGCAGTATTTT. Encoded protein: CASSVVGGYGDTQYF.

V is TRBV7-8 and J is TRBJ1-1, with unresolved D. The V gene's germline CDR1 is SGHVS and CDR2 FQNEAQ. The length of the CDR3 is 15 residues. Trimming took 8 bases from V and 1 from J, leaving 17 bases between them. The CDR3 nucleotides read TGTGCCAGCTTAAGCAGGAGGGTCGAGAACACTGAAGCTTTCTTT. Translated: CASLSRRVENTEAFF.

The chain has TRBV5-4 and TRBJ1-6; D perhaps matches TRBD1 (5 bases). Germline V gene data show CDR1 as SGHNT and CDR2 as YYREEE (reference sequence). This CDR3 contains 14 residues. Trimming stripped 3 bases from V and 4 bases from J, with 8 bases between. The CDR3 region is CASSYGGYNSPLHF. The CDR3 DNA sequence: TGTGCCAGCAGCTACGGGGGGTATAATTCACCCCTCCACTTT.

The chain uses TRBV2 and TRBJ1-3; D not certain. The V gene's germline CDR1 is SNHLY and CDR2 FYNNEI. This CDR3 comprises 14 residues. V dropped 10 bases and J dropped 0 bases, with 13 bases sitting between them. The CDR3, as DNA: TGTGCCACCCGACGGACTAGCTCTGGAAACACCATATATTTT. Translation: CATRRTSSGNTIYF.

With respect to this clone: Different DNA sequences within this sample yield the same CDR3. This rearrangement joins TRBV2 to TRBJ1-6; D is uncertain. V dropped 4 bases and J dropped 0 bases, with 10 bases sitting between them. The CDR3 extends over 16 amino acids. Germline values: CDR1 SNHLY, CDR2 FYNNEI. CDR3 coding DNA: TGTGCCAGCAGTGGAGGACTGAGCTCCTATAATTCACCCCTCCACTTT. This gives the protein CASSGGLSSYNSPLHF.

This chain connects TRBV3-1 (or the pseudogene TRBV3-2) to TRBJ1-2, with 10 bases aligning to TRBD1. The CDR3 runs 13 residues. The germline V gene encodes CDR1 LGHDT and CDR2 YNNKEL (reference sequence). V lost 6 bases, J lost 7 bases, and 5 bases stayed unmatched. The CDR3 nucleotides read TGTGCCAGCAGGCGACAGGGGGCCCGTGGCTACACCTTC. Translating gives CASRRQGARGYTF.

This clone was counted a single time. For the CDR3, the DNA is TGTGCCAGCAGCGTCGACAGGGAGTCACTCTATGGCTACACCTTC. This sequence encodes CASSVDRESLYGYTF. The chain joins TRBV9 to TRBJ1-2, with TRBD1 matching over 7 bases. The CDR3 is 15 amino acids. J lost 4 bases, V lost 2 bases, and 8 bases had no gene match. Per the germline V gene, CDR1 is SGDLS and CDR2 is YYNGEE. The whole variable domain, filled in from reference TRBV9 and TRBJ1-2, reads DSGVTQTPKHLITATGQRVTLRCSPRSGDLSVYWYQQSLDQGLQFLIQYYNGEERAKGNILERFSAQQFPDLHSELNLSSLELGDSALYFCASSVDRESLYGYTFGSGTRLTVV.

The chain carries TRBV9 and TRBJ2-1; perhaps TRBD1 as D (5 bases). Trimming left V 4 bases short and J 6 bases short, with 14 bases between. Looked up from germline, CDR1 is SGDLS and CDR2 is YYNGEE. This CDR3 spans 14 amino acids. DNA for the CDR3: TGTGCCAGCAGCCCCCCAGGGTTCGGCAATGAGCAGTTCTTC. Its translation: CASSPPGFGNEQFF.

The rearrangement uses TRBV28 and TRBJ2-2; TRBD2 is a possible D gene (5 bases). CDR3 length equals 15 residues. Germline loops: CDR1 MDHEN, CDR2 SYDVKM. V shed 7 bases and J shed 3 bases, with 15 bases lying between them. For the CDR3, the DNA is TGTGCCAGCACTATATATAAGGAGGACACCGGGGAGCTGTTTTTT. This codes for CASTIYKEDTGELFF.

The chain is built from TRBV7-7 and TRBJ2-1; D perhaps matches TRBD2 (6 bases). This CDR3 region has 15 residues. Germline loops: CDR1 SSHAT, CDR2 FNYEAQ (reference sequence). The ends were cut back, 1 base at V and 10 bases at J, with 17 bases in the middle. The CDR3 nucleotides are TGTGCCAGCAGCTTAGGGGGGACTCCCTTAGGGGAGCAGTTCTTC. It is translated as CASSLGGTPLGEQFF.

The genes are TRBV12-5 and TRBJ1-5; 7 bases map to TRBD1. V was pared by 5 bases and J by 0 bases, with 10 bases of the junction left unmatched. Germline V gene sequence: CDR1 LGHNT, CDR2 FRNRAP. The CDR3 spans 17 residues. DNA of the CDR3: TGTGCTAGTGGTCCGCTCGGGACAGAATATAGCAATCAGCCCCAGCATTTT. This encodes CASGPLGTEYSNQPQHF.

The chain employs TRBV7-6 and TRBJ2-6; 8 bases fit TRBD2. CDR3 length: 17 residues. The J segment lost 0 bases and the V segment lost 5 bases, leaving 6 bases of the junction unmatched. The germline CDR1 and CDR2 sequences are SGHVS and FNYEAQ. The CDR3 loop reads CASSHRGGTSGANVLTF. CDR3 in DNA: TGTGCCAGCAGCCACCGGGGGGGGACCTCTGGGGCCAACGTCCTGACTTTC.

This clone was observed a single time. V usage is TRBV3-1 (or the pseudogene TRBV3-2) and J usage is TRBJ2-1; tentative D call: TRBD1 (5 bases). The CDR3 is 15 residues long. V lost 3 bases and J 4 bases, leaving 13 bases between the germline ends. Per the germline V gene, CDR1 is LGHDT and CDR2 is YNNKEL (reference sequence). The CDR3 reads CASSQISRQYNEQFF. CDR3 DNA sequence: TGTGCCAGCAGCCAGATCTCTCGACAGTACAATGAGCAGTTCTTC.

This chain uses TRBV9 with TRBJ2-6, with D possibly being TRBD1 (6 bases). The V gene's germline CDR1 is SGDLS and CDR2 YYNGEE. The CDR3 sequence is 18 residues long. Trimming removed 2 bases from V and 0 bases from J, with 15 bases in between. The CDR3 DNA reads as TGTGCCAGCAGCGTCCCTGGGGACACCGACTCTGGGGCCAACGTCCTGACTTTC. Its translation is CASSVPGDTDSGANVLTF.

The CDR3 DNA follows: TGTGCCAGCAGCCCGGAGGGCACTAGTAATACGCAGTATTTT. This codes for CASSPEGTSNTQYF. J is TRBJ2-3 and V is TRBV5-4; possibly TRBD2 for D (6 bases). CDR3 size: 14 residues. Germline assignment: CDR1 SGHNT and CDR2 YYREEE (reference sequence). V was trimmed by 4 bases and J by 7 bases, leaving 16 bases between them. The full variable domain, its missing parts supplied by reference TRBV5-4 and TRBJ2-3, is ETGVTQSPTHLIKTRGQQVTLRCSSQSGHNTVSWYQQALGQGPQFIFQYYREEENGRGNFPPRFSGLQFPNYSSELNVNALELDDSALYLCASSPEGTSNTQYFGPGTRLTVL.

With regard to this clone: The limits of the CDR3 on the DNA are not certain, so only TCRdb's listed CDR3 is given. This rearrangement joins TRBV25-1 to TRBJ2-7; the table's D call, TRBD2, was not checked against the DNA. Germline CDR1 reads MGHDK; CDR2 reads SYGVNS. Ends included, the CDR3 has 14 residues. CDR3 in amino acids: CATSGRGTTYEQYF.

To note about this clone: Additional DNA sequences in this sample encode the identical CDR3. The chain uses TRBV28 and TRBJ1-3, with D uncertain. The V gene's germline CDR1 is MDHEN and CDR2 SYDVKM. CDR3 size: 14 residues. Trimming removed 3 bases at V and 4 bases at J, with 10 bases between. CDR3 in amino acids: CASSLSGAGNTIYF. The CDR3, as DNA: TGTGCCAGCAGTTTGAGCGGAGCAGGAAACACCATATATTTT.

V and J are TRBV4-1 and TRBJ2-7; TRBD2 matches 10 bases. The CDR3 totals 16 residues. Trimming cost V 3 bases and J 2 bases; bases outside gene matches: 7. Germline lookup yields CDR1 MGHRA and CDR2 YSYEKL. The CDR3, as DNA: TGCGCCAGCAGCCAGGATGGACTAGCGGCCCCCTACGAGCAGTACTTC. Amino acid sequence: CASSQDGLAAPYEQYF.

J is TRBJ1-1 and V is TRBV28; 10 bases line up with TRBD1. The V and J ends lost 8 bases and 9 bases, in that order; junction bases with no gene match: 12. CDR1 and CDR2 from the germline V gene are MDHEN and SYDVKM. The CDR3 length is 14 residues. The CDR3 nucleotides are TGTGCCAGCCTTCCACTTGGGGACAGGGGAAAAGCTTTCTTT. It encodes CASLPLGDRGKAFF.

As regards this clone: The junction departs from germline at one end; a sequencing error may be responsible. The J gene is TRBJ2-1, the V gene TRBV10-3; D remains ambiguous. The CDR3 length is 13 residues. Germline CDR1 reads ENHRY; CDR2 reads SYGVKD. The CDR3 DNA reads as TGTGCCATCTCGCGAGATTCCTCCAATGAGCAGTTCTTC. Protein sequence: CAISRDSSNEQFF.

V gene TRBV6-5 combines with J gene TRBJ1-4; D is possibly TRBD1 (6 bases). This CDR3 comprises 13 residues. V lost 6 bases, J lost 7 bases, and 12 bases lay in between. Germline lookup yields CDR1 MNHEY and CDR2 SVGAGI. The chain's CDR3 is CASSMDSTEKLFF. In nucleotides, the CDR3 is TGTGCCAGCAGCATGGACAGTACTGAAAAACTGTTTTTT.

This sequence joins TRBV7-2 and TRBJ1-1; TRBD1 matches at 7 bases. Losses at the gene ends were 5 bases for V and 8 bases for J; bases not matched to a gene: 11. Germline V gene lookup returns CDR1 SGHTA and CDR2 FQGNSA. CDR3 length: 14 amino acids. The CDR3, as DNA: TGTGCCAGCAGCCCGCCCTGGACAGGAGCGGAAGCTTTCTTT. Its protein is CASSPPWTGAEAFF.